This T cell receptor beta chain emerged from a study of cytomegalovirus exposure and HLA in healthy donors. Findings and limits, study-wide: V- and J-gene trimming in TCR beta was tied to a missense DCLRE1C variant by an analysis performed later.

The PCR used 60 Vbeta and 13 Jbeta primers. Profiling relied on immunoSEQ multiplex PCR, and the TCRdb table lists in-frame clones only, not all of them. Of approximately 120,000 clones in the sample, 69% were seen once. The germline CDR1 and CDR2 sequences are SGHRS and YFSETQ. CDR3 length: 14 residues. V was shortened by 3 bases and J by 2 bases, with 10 bases between the two germline ends. Points on this clone: Antigen unknown.

Among the donors, all were healthy bone marrow donors. The V and J genes are TRBV5-1 and TRBJ2-3; possible D gene TRBD2, 6 bases. This sequence originates from an older woman in good health and CMV-seropositive. The sequenced sample consisted of PBMCs. Here the CDR3 reads CASSYGGITDTQYF. Written as DNA, the CDR3 is TGCGCCAGCAGCTACGGGGGAATCACAGATACGCAGTATTTT.